This T cell receptor beta chain was profiled in a study of CD8+CD57+ T cells in acquired aplastic anemia. Genomic DNA served as template for TCR beta VDJ and CDR3 profiling. TCRdb re-called the reads through MiXCR, storing one row per CDR3 protein. Of 150,000 to 200,000 distinct CDR3 sequences listed, around 60% are singletons. The CDR3 totals 15 residues. The germline CDR1 and CDR2 sequences are SGHNT and YYREEE (reference sequence). V shed 0 bases and J 0 bases; nucleotides not matched to a gene: 3. The sequenced sample consisted of sorted CD4+, CD8+, or CD8+CD57+ T cells (not recorded which) from PBMCs. The V gene is TRBV5-4, the J gene TRBJ2-7; 7 bases map to TRBD1. The TCR originated in a human donor in good health. The CDR3 DNA is TGTGCCAGCAGCTTGGGCAGGGGGAACTCCTACGAGCAGTACTTC. Protein: CASSLGRGNSYEQYF.